The T cell receptor (beta chain) described here comes from a study of OX40 agonist ivuxolimab in advanced cancers. Notes on the study in general: Expanded clones tended on average to be more numerous among CD8+ T cells than CD4+.

Samples of blood were obtained at baseline, on cycle 4 day 1, and on cycle 7 day 1. Details on this clone: What it binds is unknown.

Assay used: immunoSEQ multiplex PCR; TCRdb lists only in-frame clones, some missing. The data hold about 19,000 clones, with 80% to 90% observed a single time. CDR3 length: 11 amino acids. Trimming pared 10 bases from V and 0 bases from J, leaving 6 bases between. The V gene's germline CDR1 is LNHDA and CDR2 SQIVND (reference sequence). The input for sequencing was CD4+ or CD8+ T cells sorted from blood, taken in a trial of the OX40 agonist ivuxolimab. The sequence was obtained from an adult with an advanced solid tumor such as melanoma, head and neck, liver or kidney cancer. The chain couples TRBV19 to TRBJ1-1; D ambiguous. The CDR3 region is CAIRLNTEAFF. The CDR3 DNA sequence: TGTGCCATTAGGTTGAACACTGAAGCTTTCTTT. The entire variable domain, with the rest obtained from reference TRBV19 and TRBJ1-1, is as follows: DGGITQSPKYLFRKEGQNVTLSCEQNLNHDAMYWYRQDPGQGLRLIYYSQIVNDFQKGDIAEGYSVSREKKESFPLTVTSAQKNPTAFYLCAIRLNTEAFFGQGTRLTVV.